This passage covers 30 T cell receptor beta chains from one sample sequenced in a study of Graves' ophthalmopathy and Graves' hyperthyroidism. Amplification targeted the TCR beta CDR3 regions, with RNA transcripts as the source material. HTBI-primed RT-PCR formed the first round, and a multiplex PCR formed the second. TCRdb ran MiXCR on the multiplex PCR reads and lists one entry per CDR3 protein. Of about half a million distinct CDR3 sequences listed, about 15% are singletons. Material: blood. The receptors were sampled from a woman in her 30s with Graves' ophthalmopathy.

This clonotype has just a few counts. V gene TRBV2 combines with J gene TRBJ2-7; D may match TRBD1 or TRBD2 (5 bases each). Germline CDR1 and CDR2: SNHLY and FYNNEI. This CDR3 spans 15 amino acids. V lost 0 bases and J lost 9, with 18 bases in between. The CDR3: CASSEALWDPRRQYF. The CDR3 coding sequence is TGTGCCAGCAGTGAAGCGCTTTGGGACCCTCGGCGGCAGTACTTC.

There are many counts of this clonotype. The rearrangement joins TRBV19 to TRBJ1-1; D gene unclear. Trimming removed 7 bases from V and 5 bases from J, with 11 bases in between. This CDR3 contains 12 residues. Germline-derived CDR1 and CDR2 are LNHDA and SQIVND (reference sequence). The CDR3, as DNA: TGTGCCAGTACCACGCCGGGGACTGAAGCTTTCTTT. Residues: CASTTPGTEAFF.

This clonotype was seen many times. The V and J genes are TRBV6-1 and TRBJ2-5; D gene unclear. The CDR3 has 17 amino acids. Germline lookup yields CDR1 MNHNS and CDR2 SASEGT. V was pared by 6 bases and J by 2 bases, with 22 bases between. The CDR3 nucleotides are TGTGCCAGCAGATTCGGAACGCACGGGCCGATACAAGAGACCCAGTACTTC. Its translation: CASRFGTHGPIQETQYF.

Regarding this clonotype: One end of the junction varies from germline; a read error may be responsible. The chain links TRBV6-1 to TRBJ2-4; D might be TRBD2 (5 bases). CDR3 size: 11 residues. The germline CDR1 and CDR2 sequences are MNHNS and SASEGT. The CDR3 spells CASRLENIKYF. The CDR3 DNA sequence: TGTGCCAGCAGACTAGAAAACATTAAGTACTTC.

Details on this clonotype: Given a much more abundant clone one base away, this may be a read error. The rearrangement joins TRBV7-8 to TRBJ2-7; 8 bases match TRBD1. Per germline, CDR1 SGHVS and CDR2 FQNEAQ. This CDR3 has 14 amino acids. This CDR3 reads CAGSLGQGADEQYF. The DNA for the CDR3 is TGTGCCGGCAGCTTAGGCCAGGGGGCTGACGAGCAGTACTTC.

This clonotype was recorded at least ten times. CDR3 DNA: TGTGCCAGCGCCCCGGGCAATCAGCCCCAGCATTTT. Translated: CASAPGNQPQHF. The genes are TRBV7-3 and TRBJ1-5; the D is unclear. CDR3 length: 12 residues. Trimming shortened V by 8 bases and J by 2 bases, and 7 bases separated the two germline ends. The V gene's germline CDR1 is SGHTA and CDR2 FQGTGA.

In its sample, this clonotype was seen many times. This chain joins TRBV24-1 and TRBJ2-5; tentatively, D is TRBD1 (6 bases). This CDR3 comprises 17 residues. V shed 3 bases and J shed 0 bases, with 16 bases lying between them. Germline V lookup: CDR1 KGHDR, CDR2 SFDVKD. In DNA form, the CDR3 reads TGTGCCACCAGTGATGCCCCTGGGACACGTCACCAAGAGACCCAGTACTTC. It codes for CATSDAPGTRHQETQYF.

This clonotype was seen ten or more times. A much bigger clone sits one base away, suggesting this may be a read error. This chain uses TRBV6-1 with TRBJ1-2; weak D call: TRBD1 (6 bases). CDR1 and CDR2 from the germline V gene are MNHNS and SASEGT. The germline V and J ends were trimmed by 5 bases and 5 bases, with 9 bases remaining between them. The CDR3 consists of 12 residues. The CDR3 nucleotides are TGTGCCAGCAGTAAAGGGGGGTATGGCTACACCTTC. Its protein is CASSKGGYGYTF.

This clonotype was detected many times. The gene calls are TRBV3-1 and TRBJ2-2; D might be TRBD2 (6 bases). CDR1 LGHDT and CDR2 YNNKEL come from the germline V gene (reference sequence). This CDR3 is built from 16 residues. Deletions cut 0 bases from V and 8 bases from J, with 16 bases between. As DNA, the CDR3 is TGTGCCAGCAGCCAAGATAACGAGCGGGCGGGTGGGGAGCTGTTTTTT. This gives the protein CASSQDNERAGGELFF.

This clonotype was found many times. V usage is TRBV9 and J usage is TRBJ2-7; D might be TRBD2 (6 bases). V was shortened by 4 bases and J by 2 bases, with 16 bases between the two germline ends. The CDR3 is 15 amino acids. Germline V gene sequence: CDR1 SGDLS, CDR2 YYNGEE. The CDR3: CASSPQQEGPYEQYF. Written as DNA, the CDR3 is TGTGCCAGCAGCCCTCAACAGGAGGGTCCCTACGAGCAGTACTTC. Supplemented by reference TRBV9 and TRBJ2-7, the full variable domain reads DSGVTQTPKHLITATGQRVTLRCSPRSGDLSVYWYQQSLDQGLQFLIQYYNGEERAKGNILERFSAQQFPDLHSELNLSSLELGDSALYFCASSPQQEGPYEQYFGPGTRLTVT.

In this sample, this clonotype turned up many times. This chain joins TRBV12-3 or TRBV12-4 and TRBJ1-6; D remains ambiguous. This CDR3 spans 13 amino acids. V lost 5 bases and J 10 bases, leaving 12 bases between the germline ends. CDR3 coding DNA: TGTGCCAGCAGTCCGGGATCTATCTCACCCCTCCACTTT. It is translated as CASSPGSISPLHF.

Notes on this clonotype: The junction shows a germline mismatch at one end, possibly a read error. V gene TRBV6-5 combines with J gene TRBJ2-7; D is unclear. CDR3 length: 12 residues. Germline CDR1 reads MNHEY; CDR2 reads SVGAGI. The CDR3 DNA reads as TGTGCCAGCAGTTACTCCCGCTACGAGCTGTACTTC. Amino acids: CASSYSRYELYF.

This clonotype was detected ten times or more. The gene calls are TRBV12-3 or TRBV12-4 and TRBJ2-5, with a tentative D call TRBD1 (6 bases). With 5 bases removed from V and 5 bases from J, the gap between germline ends came to 12 bases. The CDR3 spans 13 residues. CDR3 loop: CASSQQGWETQYF. The CDR3 DNA sequence: TGTGCCAGCAGTCAACAGGGCTGGGAGACCCAGTACTTC.

This clonotype has ten or more counts. The chain combines TRBV29-1 with TRBJ1-5; D perhaps matches TRBD1 (6 bases). Germline CDR1 SQVTM, CDR2 ANQGSEA. V was trimmed by 4 bases and J by 3 bases, leaving 13 bases between them. The CDR3 sequence is 14 residues long. In nucleotides, the CDR3 is TGCAGCGTTGGGTTAGGACAGAACAATCAGCCCCAGCATTTT. The encoded protein is CSVGLGQNNQPQHF.

This clonotype was recorded many times. The V gene is TRBV20-1, the J gene TRBJ1-1; D may be TRBD1 (5 bases). Trimming removed 0 bases from V and 5 bases from J, with 16 bases in between. Germline CDR1 and CDR2: DFQATT and SNEGSKA (reference sequence). CDR3 length equals 15 residues. The CDR3 loop reads CSARDPGTARTEAFF. CDR3 nucleotide sequence: TGCAGTGCTAGAGACCCCGGGACGGCAAGGACTGAAGCTTTCTTT.

This clonotype was counted many times. This chain uses TRBV11-3 with TRBJ2-5; maybe TRBD2 (5 bases). The CDR3 sequence is 14 residues long. Germline lookup yields CDR1 SGHNT and CDR2 YENEEA. The V gene lost 0 bases and the J gene lost 5 bases, with 10 bases spanning the gap. The CDR3 region has the DNA TGTGCCAGCAGCTTAGATCCCCGAGGGGAGACCCAGTACTTC. Translated, it gives CASSLDPRGETQYF.

This clonotype was recorded at least ten times. The chain combines TRBV19 with TRBJ1-3; 7 bases map to TRBD1. V lost 9 bases, J lost 2 bases, and 4 bases stayed unmatched. Per germline, CDR1 LNHDA and CDR2 SQIVND (reference sequence). The CDR3 extends over 13 amino acids. The CDR3 DNA sequence: TGTGCCAGCGGGACAGAGCCTGGAAACACCATATATTTT. Residues: CASGTEPGNTIYF.

About this clonotype itself: A much larger clone differs from this one at a single base, so this may be a read error. This chain uses TRBV6-1 with TRBJ2-2; D possibly corresponds to TRBD2 (5 bases). The CDR3 has 12 residues. Germline-derived CDR1 and CDR2 are MNHNS and SASEGT. CDR3 nucleotides: TGTGCCAGCAGGGCGAGAACCGGGGAGATGTTTTTT. Translation gives CASRARTGEMFF.

There are many counts of this clonotype. V gene TRBV6-1 combines with J gene TRBJ1-6, with 7 bases aligning to TRBD1. The J segment lost 5 bases and the V segment lost 4 bases, leaving 8 bases of the junction unmatched. Germline lookup yields CDR1 MNHNS and CDR2 SASEGT. The CDR3 is made up of 16 amino acids. As DNA, the CDR3 is TGTGCCAGCAGTGGTACCGGGACAGCACATAATTCACCCCTCCACTTT. It yields the protein CASSGTGTAHNSPLHF.

This clonotype was detected many times. The chain employs TRBV2 and TRBJ2-7, with D unresolved. Germline values: CDR1 SNHLY, CDR2 FYNNEI. Trimming took 8 bases from V and 4 from J, leaving 6 bases between them. The CDR3 is 10 amino acids. This CDR3 is CASGVYEQYF. DNA of the CDR3: TGTGCCAGCGGGGTTTACGAGCAGTACTTC. The full variable domain, rest sourced from reference TRBV2 and TRBJ2-7, is EPEVTQTPSHQVTQMGQEVILRCVPISNHLYFYWYRQILGQKVEFLVSFYNNEISEKSEIFDDQFSVERPDGSNFTLKIRSTKLEDSAMYFCASGVYEQYFGPGTRLTVT.

The chain joins TRBV7-8 to TRBJ2-5, with D tentatively TRBD1 or TRBD2 (5 bases each). Germline V gene sequence: CDR1 SGHVS, CDR2 FQNEAQ. This CDR3 is 16 amino acids long. The V end lost 1 base, the J end lost 0 bases, and 12 bases lay between the germline ends. CDR3 residues: CASSLVGAGDQETQYF. CDR3 coding DNA: TGTGCCAGCAGCTTAGTTGGGGCCGGGGACCAAGAGACCCAGTACTTC. Full variable domain (remainder filled in from reference TRBV7-8 and TRBJ2-5): GAGVSQSPRYKVAKRGQDVALRCDPISGHVSLFWYQQALGQGPEFLTYFQNEAQLDKSGLPSDRFFAERPEGSVSTLKIQRTQQEDSAVYLCASSLVGAGDQETQYFGPGTRLLVL.

Points on this clonotype: Here the CDR3 omits its conserved ending phenylalanine or tryptophan, so a read error is the likely source. Because the CDR3's place on the DNA is in doubt, the DNA is left out and the CDR3 is given as listed by TCRdb. V usage is TRBV12-3 or TRBV12-4 and J usage is TRBJ1-1; the table's D gene call, TRBD1, was not cross checked with the DNA. The CDR3 contains 12 residues when both ends are counted. CDR3 sequence reads: CASREGGTEALV.

The chain is built from TRBV6-1 and TRBJ1-6, with D hard to call. V was clipped by 3 bases and J by 5 bases, with 20 bases between them. The CDR3 is made up of 18 amino acids. From germline, CDR1 is MNHNS and CDR2 SASEGT. CDR3 sequence: CASSDQPYWTADNSPLHF. Here the CDR3 DNA reads TGTGCCAGCAGTGACCAGCCTTACTGGACGGCTGATAATTCACCCCTCCACTTT.

The table lists this clonotype with a few counts. V usage is TRBV3-1 and J usage is TRBJ1-5; possibly TRBD1 for D (6 bases). V dropped 0 bases and J dropped 4 bases, with 10 bases sitting between them. This CDR3 is built from 15 residues. Germline V gene sequence: CDR1 LGHDT, CDR2 YNNKEL (reference sequence). This CDR3 reads CASSQDNRENQPQHF. The CDR3 DNA reads TGTGCCAGCAGCCAAGATAACAGGGAGAATCAGCCCCAGCATTTT.

The chain carries TRBV6-4 and TRBJ2-7; the D gene is possibly TRBD1 (6 bases). Germline V CDR1 and CDR2: MRHNA, SNTAGT. The CDR3 length is 14 residues. V was shortened by 3 bases and J by 1 base, with 10 bases between the two germline ends. CDR3 sequence reads: CASSEGRGSYEQYF. As DNA, the CDR3 is TGTGCCAGCAGTGAAGGCAGGGGATCCTACGAGCAGTACTTC.

In this sample, this clonotype turned up many times. J is TRBJ2-7 and V is TRBV6-1; TRBD1 matches at 7 bases. This CDR3 is built from 15 residues. The trim removed 1 base at V and 3 bases at J, leaving 6 bases unmatched. The germline V gene has CDR1 MNHNS and CDR2 SASEGT. CDR3 coding DNA: TGTGCCAGCAGTGAAGGGCAGGGGGAATACTACGAGCAGTACTTC. Its protein product is CASSEGQGEYYEQYF.

This clonotype was recorded once. The chain recombines TRBV5-5 with TRBJ1-1; 8 positions match TRBD1. The germline gives CDR1 SGHKS, CDR2 YYEKEE (reference sequence). CDR3 size: 15 residues. J was trimmed by 3 bases and V by 3 bases; bases with no gene match: 7. The DNA of the CDR3 is TGTGCCAGCAGCTCATACAACAGGGGGTACACTGAAGCTTTCTTT. Translated: CASSSYNRGYTEAFF.

This chain joins TRBV4-1 and TRBJ2-2, with D maybe TRBD2 (6 bases). V was shortened by 0 bases and J by 1 base, with 9 bases between the two germline ends. CDR1 and CDR2 from the germline V gene are MGHRA and YSYEKL. This CDR3 is built from 16 residues. DNA for the CDR3: TGCGCCAGCAGCCAAGAAGTAGCGGAGAACACCGGGGAGCTGTTTTTT. As protein: CASSQEVAENTGELFF.

The V gene is TRBV6-1, the J gene TRBJ2-5; D might be TRBD2 (7 bases). The germline gives CDR1 MNHNS, CDR2 SASEGT. The ends were cut back, 6 bases at V and 1 base at J, with 21 bases in the middle. The CDR3 sequence is 17 residues long. The CDR3, as DNA: TGTGCCAGCAGACCCCTTAGGGGGGGACTAATCCAAGAGACCCAGTACTTC. Its translation is CASRPLRGGLIQETQYF.

This clonotype showed up many times. The chain combines TRBV5-1 with TRBJ2-7; 9 bases are shared with TRBD1. CDR3 length equals 13 residues. Germline CDR1 reads SGHRS; CDR2 reads YFSETQ. After removal of 4 bases from V and 9 bases from J, the junction contained 8 bases not matched to a gene. The CDR3 here is CASSPGQGPSQYF. The CDR3 DNA follows: TGCGCCAGCAGCCCCGGACAGGGGCCATCGCAGTACTTC.